The 3 T cell receptor beta chains below were found in one sample sequenced in a study of CD8 T cells in ankylosing spondylitis. MiXCR was run by TCRdb on the 5' RACE reads, yielding one entry per CDR3 protein. The sample includes roughly 69,000 distinct CDR3 sequences, roughly 5.3% of them seen just once. The sample taken for sequencing was blood, either unsorted or a sorted T cell fraction (not recorded which). These receptors all come from a male donor with ankylosing spondylitis or in good health (not recorded which).

This chain connects TRBV7-9 to TRBJ1-2; TRBD1 is a possible D gene (5 bases). Trimming took off 6 bases at V and 7 bases at J, with 15 bases between the two ends. CDR3 size: 13 residues. The germline V gene encodes CDR1 SEHNR and CDR2 FQNEAQ (reference sequence). The CDR3 coding sequence is TGTGCCAGCAGTCGAGACCCGGGGGGTGGCTACACCTTC. Amino acid sequence: CASSRDPGGGYTF.

This clonotype occurred many times. The chain is built from TRBV5-1 and TRBJ1-5; 8 nucleotides line up with TRBD1. The germline V gene has CDR1 SGHRS and CDR2 YFSETQ. V lost 4 bases and J lost 7; bases outside the gene matches: 10. The CDR3 is made up of 15 amino acids. CDR3 sequence reads: CASSPEAGGRQPQHF. The DNA for the CDR3 is TGCGCCAGCAGCCCGGAGGCAGGGGGCAGGCAGCCCCAGCATTTT.

This clonotype was detected many times. The chain combines TRBV6-1 with TRBJ2-5; a weak D match, TRBD1 (6 bases). Germline CDR1 reads MNHNS; CDR2 reads SASEGT. This CDR3 is 12 amino acids long. V shed 8 bases and J shed 4 bases, with 11 bases lying between them. CDR3 in amino acids: CASSWGPETQYF. DNA of the CDR3: TGTGCCAGCTCGTGGGGGCCAGAGACCCAGTACTTC.